This TCR beta chain is from a study of T-cell reconstitution after alpha-beta-depleted transplantation in children. Findings and caveats of the study: Some patients' high day-60 TCRbeta diversity was traced to surviving recipient T cells and thymic progenitors. After transplant, at about two months, alpha-beta T cells were reportedly derived from several hundred expanded graft clones. T cells produced anew were the main source of T-cell counts and diversity one year after transplant.

Unique molecular identifiers featured in how the TCRbeta library was prepared. MiXCR, applied by TCRdb to the PCR reads, yields one record per CDR3 protein. The sample holds 95,000 to 150,000 distinct CDR3 sequences, roughly 23% seen once. The CDR3 sequence is 14 residues long. J lost 4 bases, V lost 2 bases, and 4 bases had no gene match. This clonotype was seen a few times. Its antigen is as yet unknown. This sequence was found in a male patient aged 2-15 years who had a stem cell transplant for chronic granulomatous disease, so the T cells may come from the graft donor. The chain couples TRBV12-3 or TRBV12-4 to TRBJ2-7; 8 positions match TRBD2. The sequencing here drew on PBMCs, mostly from graft donor cells, taken 180 days after TCRalphabeta/CD19-depleted stem cell transplant. CDR3 amino acids: CASSLSAGGYEQYF. The CDR3 nucleotides are TGTGCCAGCAGTTTATCGGCGGGAGGTTACGAGCAGTACTTC.